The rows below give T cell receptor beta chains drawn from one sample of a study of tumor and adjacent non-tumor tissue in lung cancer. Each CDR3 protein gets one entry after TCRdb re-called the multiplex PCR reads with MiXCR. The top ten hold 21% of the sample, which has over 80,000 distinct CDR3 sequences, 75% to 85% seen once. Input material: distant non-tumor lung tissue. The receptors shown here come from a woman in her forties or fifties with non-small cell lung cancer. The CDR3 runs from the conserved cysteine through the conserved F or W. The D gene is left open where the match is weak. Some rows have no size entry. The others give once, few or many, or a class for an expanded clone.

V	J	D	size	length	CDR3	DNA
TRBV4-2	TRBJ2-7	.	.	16	CASSHAVQAVPYEQYF	TGTGCCAGCAGCCATGCAGTACAGGCTGTCCCCTACGAGCAGTACTTT
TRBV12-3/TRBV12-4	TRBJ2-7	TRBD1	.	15	CASNRSPGQNYEQYF	TGTGCCAGTAATAGAAGCCCGGGACAGAACTACGAGCAGTACTTC
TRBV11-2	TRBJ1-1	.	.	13	CASSPRQEAEAFF	TGTGCCAGCAGTCCTCGACAGGAGGCTGAAGCTTTCTTT
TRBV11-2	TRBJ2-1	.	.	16	CASSPGGVVGLGEQFF	TGTGCCAGCAGCCCCGGTGGGGTAGTGGGATTAGGTGAGCAGTTCTTC
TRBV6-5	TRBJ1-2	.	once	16	CASSYFAKSGVYGYTF	TGTGCCAGCAGTTACTTCGCTAAGTCAGGGGTCTACGGCTACACCTTC
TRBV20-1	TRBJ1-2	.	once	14	CGAALYNRGYGYTF	TGCGGTGCTGCCCTTTACAACCGCGGCTATGGCTACACCTTC
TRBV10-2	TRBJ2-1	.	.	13	CASSANTGTEQLF	TGCGCCAGCAGTGCTAATACGGGCACTGAGCAGCTCTTC
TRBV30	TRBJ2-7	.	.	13	CAMCGLDYYEQYF	TGTGCCATGTGTGGTTTGGATTACTACGAGCAGTACTTC
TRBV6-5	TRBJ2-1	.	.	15	CASNYGGGGNNEQFF	TGTGCCAGCAATTACGGTGGGGGAGGAAACAACGAGCAGTTCTTC
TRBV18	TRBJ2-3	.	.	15	CASSPFGSQTDTQYF	TGTGCCAGCTCACCATTCGGATCCCAGACAGATACGCAGTATTTT